Below are 30 T cell receptor beta chains sequenced from a single sample in a study of blood T cell repertoires in COVID-19 (dated by TCRdb to 2020 to 2022). The library was produced with the immunoSEQ multiplex PCR assay. In TCRdb, the immuneACCESS table is reduced to in-frame sequences with V and J assigned. These tables do not hold every clone; where another copy was compared, an unresolved V gene accounts for under half, and the others remain unexplained. Present in this sample are some 70,000 clones, about 91% of which were seen just once. The ten largest clones add up to around 14% of the sample. The sequencing input was peripheral blood. Receptors were obtained from a human donor with active COVID-19. The donor label of this sample is uncertain.

The chain is built from TRBV10-1 and TRBJ2-3; no definite D call. The germline V gene encodes CDR1 WNHNN and CDR2 SYGVQD (reference sequence). The CDR3 spans 12 residues. V was cut by 5 bases and J by 0 bases, with 3 bases left in between. CDR3 loop: CASSQSTDTQYF. CDR3 nucleotide sequence: TGCGCCAGCAGTCAAAGCACAGATACGCAGTATTTT.

The V and J genes are TRBV21-1 and TRBJ1-1. TRBV21-1 is marked as a pseudogene. CDR3 length: 15 residues. The CDR3 DNA reads as TGTGCCAGCAGCCCCCAGGGGACTATGAACACTGAAGCTTTCTTT. Translated, it gives CASSPQGTMNTEAFF.

The CDR3 protein is CASSLGASQETQYF. CDR3 in DNA: TGCGCCAGCAGCTTGGGGGCCAGCCAAGAGACCCAGTACTTC. V gene TRBV5-1 combines with J gene TRBJ2-5; D is undetermined. Germline V gene sequence: CDR1 SGHRS, CDR2 YFSETQ. CDR3 length equals 14 residues. V lost 0 bases and J lost 1, with 7 bases in between.

This chain links TRBV27 with TRBJ2-5, with TRBD2 matching 12 bases. V lost 4 bases and J lost 7; bases outside the gene matches: 7. The germline V gene encodes CDR1 MNHEY and CDR2 SMNVEV (reference sequence). The CDR3 consists of 15 residues. In DNA form, the CDR3 reads TGTGCCAGCAGTTCCCGACTAGCGGGAGAGGTGACCCAGTACTTC. It encodes CASSSRLAGEVTQYF.

The CDR3, as DNA: TGTGCCATCACCGCGGACAGGTCAGACCAGTTCTTC. Translated, it gives CAITADRSDQFF. J is TRBJ2-1 and V is TRBV10-3, with TRBD1 matching 7 bases. This CDR3 has 12 residues. J lost 13 bases, V lost 7 bases, and 10 bases had no gene match. Germline lookup yields CDR1 ENHRY and CDR2 SYGVKD.

This clone has a single count. The chain carries TRBV2 and TRBJ1-2, with D possibly matching TRBD1 (6 bases). Trimming removed 3 bases at V and 7 bases at J, with 9 bases between. This CDR3 spans 12 amino acids. CDR1 SNHLY and CDR2 FYNNEI come from the germline V gene. The CDR3: CASSDRGFGYTF. CDR3 nucleotide sequence: TGTGCCAGCAGTGACAGGGGCTTTGGCTACACCTTC.

The chain recombines TRBV19 with TRBJ1-6; TRBD1 matches at 8 bases. From germline, CDR1 is LNHDA and CDR2 SQIVND (reference sequence). The CDR3 is 14 residues long. The V and J ends lost 4 bases and 11 bases, in that order; junction bases with no gene match: 7. The CDR3 region is CASSTDRGRPPLHF. The DNA of the CDR3 is TGTGCCAGTAGTACCGACAGGGGTCGTCCACCCCTCCACTTT.

The chain joins TRBV5-1 to TRBJ2-2; D is undetermined. The CDR3 has 13 residues. The V end lost 0 bases, the J end lost 5 bases, and 5 bases lay between the germline ends. Looked up from germline, CDR1 is SGHRS and CDR2 is YFSETQ. CDR3: CASSLGRTGELFF. The CDR3 DNA reads as TGCGCCAGCAGCTTGGGGCGGACCGGGGAGCTGTTTTTT.

V and J are TRBV9 and TRBJ1-6; TRBD1 aligns across 8 bases. With V trimmed by 2 bases and J by 7 bases, 8 bases remained unmatched. The CDR3 is 16 residues long. CDR1 and CDR2 from the germline V gene are SGDLS and YYNGEE. The CDR3 here is CASSVFGTGANSPLHF. The CDR3 DNA is TGTGCCAGCAGCGTCTTCGGGACAGGAGCCAATTCACCCCTCCACTTT.

The chain recombines TRBV7-9 with TRBJ1-1; no clear D. Trimming took off 4 bases at V and 6 bases at J, with 9 bases between the two ends. The CDR3 runs 12 residues. CDR1 and CDR2 from the germline V gene are SEHNR and FQNEAQ (reference sequence). CDR3 region: CASSSSYSEAFF. The CDR3 DNA reads TGTGCCAGCAGCTCGAGCTACTCTGAAGCTTTCTTT.

This clone was counted a few times. The rearrangement links TRBV5-4 to TRBJ1-3, with 7 nucleotides matching TRBD1. J was trimmed by 4 bases and V by 4 bases; bases with no gene match: 5. This CDR3 spans 14 amino acids. CDR1 is SGHNT, CDR2 YYREEE, per germline (reference sequence). The CDR3 loop reads CASSLQGGGNTIYF. In DNA form, the CDR3 reads TGTGCCAGCAGCCTTCAGGGGGGAGGAAACACCATATATTTT. Complete variable domain (other parts from reference TRBV5-4 and TRBJ1-3): ETGVTQSPTHLIKTRGQQVTLRCSSQSGHNTVSWYQQALGQGPQFIFQYYREEENGRGNFPPRFSGLQFPNYSSELNVNALELDDSALYLCASSLQGGGNTIYFGEGSWLTVV.

A single count supports this clone. The rearrangement joins TRBV6-5 to TRBJ2-3; D might be TRBD2 (6 bases). Germline-derived CDR1 and CDR2 are MNHEY and SVGAGI. The V gene lost 3 bases and the J gene lost 6 bases, with 16 bases spanning the gap. This CDR3 is 15 amino acids long. CDR3 residues: CASSYAGTVGDTQYF. As DNA, the CDR3 is TGTGCCAGCAGTTATGCCGGGACTGTCGGGGATACGCAGTATTTT.

The chain joins TRBV7-8 to TRBJ2-5; unclear D gene. Trimming removed 8 bases from V and 3 bases from J, with 4 bases in between. Looked up from germline, CDR1 is SGHVS and CDR2 is FQNEAQ. CDR3 length: 10 amino acids. In nucleotides, the CDR3 is TGTGCCAGCTCCAAAGAGACCCAGTACTTC. Protein: CASSKETQYF.

In this sample, this clone turned up a few times. The chain uses TRBV28 and TRBJ1-6, with a tentative D call TRBD1 (5 bases). Trimming left V 6 bases short and J 2 bases short, with 14 bases between. Germline CDR1 MDHEN, CDR2 SYDVKM. The length of the CDR3 is 16 residues. DNA of the CDR3: TGTGCCAGCAGACCCGACAGCGCTACCTATAATTCACCCCTCCACTTT. The encoded protein is CASRPDSATYNSPLHF.

The chain links TRBV30 to TRBJ1-2; 8 positions agree with TRBD1. Germline lookup yields CDR1 GTSNPN and CDR2 SVGIG (reference sequence). The CDR3 runs to 13 residues. V was pared by 0 bases and J by 7 bases, with 4 bases of the junction left unmatched. Here the CDR3 reads CAWSVDRGSGYTF. The CDR3 DNA follows: TGTGCCTGGAGTGTAGACAGGGGTAGTGGCTACACCTTC.

The chain combines TRBV3-1 (or the pseudogene TRBV3-2) with TRBJ2-1; unclear D gene. Germline lookup yields CDR1 LGHDT and CDR2 YNNKEL (reference sequence). The V end lost 3 bases, the J end lost 10 bases, and 10 bases lay between the germline ends. The CDR3 is 12 amino acids. CDR3 residues: CASSHSSGEQFF. The CDR3, as DNA: TGTGCCAGCAGCCATAGCAGTGGCGAGCAGTTCTTC.

The chain combines TRBV28 with TRBJ1-1; 10 bases line up with TRBD1. The junction had 11 bases not matched to a gene; V was cut back by 6 bases and J by 7 bases. This CDR3 is built from 15 residues. Germline V gene sequence: CDR1 MDHEN, CDR2 SYDVKM. CDR3 nucleotides: TGTGCCAGCAGGCCTCGGACAGGGGGATTCGGTGAAGCTTTCTTT. Protein sequence: CASRPRTGGFGEAFF.

This chain uses TRBV12-1 with TRBJ2-1; TRBD2 is taken as the D call from the table, unchecked against the DNA. TRBV12-1 is an annotated pseudogene. This CDR3 spans 16 amino acids. The CDR3 bases are TGTGCCAGCAGCCCGCCTAAAATAGCGGAGTACAATGAGCAGTTCTTC. Translated, it gives CASSPPKIAEYNEQFF.

This sequence joins TRBV28 and TRBJ2-1; D unclear. Trimming left V 9 bases short and J 4 bases short, with 19 bases between. CDR3 size: 15 residues. Germline values: CDR1 MDHEN, CDR2 SYDVKM. The CDR3 protein is CASRPGDGPYNEQFF. CDR3 nucleotides: TGTGCCAGTAGGCCAGGCGACGGCCCATACAATGAGCAGTTCTTC. The full variable domain, with the rest looked up from reference TRBV28 and TRBJ2-1, is DVKVTQSSRYLVKRTGEKVFLECVQDMDHENMFWYRQDPGLGLRLIYFSYDVKMKEKGDIPEGYSVSREKKERFSLILESASTNQTSMYLCASRPGDGPYNEQFFGPGTRLTVL.

This chain uses TRBV6-6 with TRBJ1-4; D is unclear. Trimming left V 6 bases short and J 6 bases short, with 14 bases between. The CDR3 spans 14 residues. Germline V gives CDR1 MNHNY, CDR2 SVGAGI (reference sequence). The CDR3 sequence: CASRPQESYEKLFF. CDR3 bases: TGTGCCAGCAGGCCTCAGGAATCATATGAAAAACTGTTTTTT.

The chain links TRBV5-1 to TRBJ2-3; D is unclear. This CDR3 comprises 13 residues. V gave up 3 bases and J gave up 0 bases, with 5 bases separating them. In germline, CDR1 is SGHRS, CDR2 YFSETQ. CDR3 DNA sequence: TGCGCCAGCAGCTCGACTAGCACAGATACGCAGTATTTT. Translating it yields CASSSTSTDTQYF.

Only one count was recorded for this clone. The chain joins TRBV19 to TRBJ2-5, with 7 nucleotides matching TRBD2. CDR3 length: 15 amino acids. Germline V gene data show CDR1 as LNHDA and CDR2 as SQIVND (reference sequence). V was pared by 5 bases and J by 3 bases, with 9 bases of the junction left unmatched. CDR3 region: CASSGGTILKETQYF. The CDR3 DNA reads TGTGCCAGTAGTGGGGGGACTATACTAAAAGAGACCCAGTACTTC.

The genes are TRBV5-1 and TRBJ2-3, with a tentative D call TRBD1 (5 bases). V was shortened by 4 bases and J by 2 bases, with 17 bases between the two germline ends. This CDR3 spans 16 amino acids. Germline V CDR1 and CDR2: SGHRS, YFSETQ. The CDR3 nucleotides are TGCGCCAGCAGCCCCCTCCTCCAGGGTTACACAGATACGCAGTATTTT. It specifies CASSPLLQGYTDTQYF.

This chain uses TRBV3-1 (or the pseudogene TRBV3-2) with TRBJ2-5, with 8 bases aligning to TRBD2. From germline, CDR1 is LGHDT and CDR2 YNNKEL (reference sequence). The CDR3 is made up of 13 amino acids. Unmatched junction bases numbered 1, after V lost 1 base and J lost 6 bases. The DNA of the CDR3 is TGTGCCAGCAGCCAAGTAGCGGGAAAGACCCAGTACTTC. It specifies CASSQVAGKTQYF.

The CDR3: CSASRGYGYTF. The CDR3 region has the DNA TGCAGTGCTAGCAGGGGCTATGGCTACACCTTC. The chain couples TRBV20-1 to TRBJ1-2, with D maybe TRBD1 (6 bases). Trimming left V 3 bases short and J 4 bases short, with 6 bases between. Germline V gene sequence: CDR1 DFQATT, CDR2 SNEGSKA (reference sequence). The CDR3 extends over 11 amino acids.

This chain joins TRBV5-4 and TRBJ1-2, with D uncertain. Germline-derived CDR1 and CDR2 are SGHNT and YYREEE (reference sequence). The CDR3 spans 13 residues. V was cut by 2 bases and J by 4 bases, with 9 bases left in between. CDR3 region: CASSLDYGYGYTF. The CDR3 nucleotides are TGTGCCAGCAGCTTAGACTACGGCTATGGCTACACCTTC.

The genes are TRBV7-2 and TRBJ2-1; tentatively, D is TRBD2 (5 bases). Per the germline V gene, CDR1 is SGHTA and CDR2 is FQGNSA. With 5 bases removed from V and 8 bases from J, the gap between germline ends came to 16 bases. The CDR3 loop spans 14 amino acids. The CDR3 DNA reads TGTGCCAGCAGCCCGGGGAACAGTGGCGATGAGCAGTTCTTC. It specifies CASSPGNSGDEQFF. The variable domain in full, completed from reference TRBV7-2 and TRBJ2-1, reads GAGVSQSPSNKVTEKGKDVELRCDPISGHTALYWYRQSLGQGLEFLIYFQGNSAPDKSGLPSDRFSAERTGGSVSTLTIQRTQQEDSAVYLCASSPGNSGDEQFFGPGTRLTVL.

This rearrangement joins TRBV29-1 to TRBJ2-7, with D possibly TRBD1 on 5 matching bases. The CDR3 runs to 13 residues. Germline lookup yields CDR1 SQVTM and CDR2 ANQGSEA. Trimming took 2 bases from V and 4 from J, leaving 12 bases between them. CDR3 bases: TGCAGCGTTGAACAGGGTGATCAGTACGAGCAGTACTTC. Translation: CSVEQGDQYEQYF.

The chain carries TRBV4-2 and TRBJ1-1; possible D gene TRBD1, 6 bases. Germline CDR1 reads LGHNA; CDR2 reads YNFKEQ. This CDR3 has 14 amino acids. V shed 6 bases and J shed 1 base, with 12 bases lying between them. The CDR3 here is CASRSGHSNTEAFF. CDR3 coding DNA: TGTGCCAGCAGGTCGGGACACTCGAACACTGAAGCTTTCTTT.

The chain joins TRBV18 to TRBJ2-1; 13 nucleotides align to TRBD2. Germline loops: CDR1 KGHSH, CDR2 LQKENI. The V segment lost 4 bases and the J segment 8 bases; nucleotides outside the gene matches: 2. CDR3 length equals 14 residues. The CDR3: CASSRTSGSDEQFF. DNA for the CDR3: TGTGCCAGCTCACGGACTAGCGGGAGCGATGAGCAGTTCTTC.